This T cell receptor (beta chain) was captured in a study of Tregs in tolerant kidney transplant recipients. Points from the study as a whole: The most relevant donor-specific Treg TCRbeta repertoire apparently came from expansion with activated donor B cells. Few patients were studied, so findings need validation in larger groups.

TCRdb keeps only in-frame clones here, not all; method: immunoSEQ multiplex PCR. This table has 95,000 to 120,000 clones, around 90% appearing once. On this clone itself: The antigen is undetermined.

Germline V gene lookup returns CDR1 MDHEN and CDR2 SYDVKM. The CDR3 has 13 residues. The TCR sequence derives from a human donor who received a combined kidney and bone marrow transplant. V and J are TRBV28 and TRBJ1-2; 8 nucleotides line up with TRBD1. Sequencing was performed on CD4+ T cells from blood, taken before the transplant. CDR3 amino acids: CAVEDRANYGYTF. In nucleotides, the CDR3 is TGTGCAGTGGAGGACAGGGCTAACTATGGCTACACCTTC.